What follows are 25 T cell receptor beta chains derived from one specimen sequenced in a study of T cells in tuberculosis (dated by TCRdb to the late 2010s). The library was prepared using the immunoSEQ multiplex PCR assay. Sourced from immuneACCESS, this table was stored by TCRdb with only in-frame sequences that have V and J called. A share of the clones is absent; for the studies checked, an unresolved V gene accounts for under half, and the remainder has no known explanation. Across this sample there are about 43,000 clones, with 90% to 95% seen only once. The ten largest clones represent around 2% of the sample. The sample was PBMCs. Source of these receptors: a donor between 10 and 35 years old with latent tuberculosis or without tuberculosis infection. Some clones in this sample may be carry-over from other donors' samples.

V usage is TRBV9 and J usage is TRBJ2-5, with 15 bases identical to TRBD2. This CDR3 is built from 18 residues. Losses at the gene ends were 0 bases for V and 4 bases for J; bases not matched to a gene: 7. Germline loops: CDR1 SGDLS, CDR2 YYNGEE. The CDR3 bases are TGTGCCAGCAGCGTAGCTCCCGGGACTAGCGGGAGGATAGAGACCCAGTACTTC. Its protein product is CASSVAPGTSGRIETQYF.

The rearrangement links TRBV7-9 to TRBJ2-1; possibly TRBD2 for D (6 bases). Germline V gene lookup returns CDR1 SEHNR and CDR2 FQNEAQ (reference sequence). The V end was cut by 7 bases, the J end by 5 bases, with 18 bases between. CDR3 length: 15 amino acids. The CDR3: CASTNGRGFNNEQFF. In nucleotides, the CDR3 is TGTGCCAGCACCAACGGGAGAGGGTTTAACAATGAGCAGTTCTTC.

J is TRBJ1-2 and V is TRBV27, with D possibly TRBD1 on 6 matching bases. CDR1 and CDR2 (germline): MNHEY, SMNVEV (reference sequence). The CDR3 has 17 residues. V shed 3 bases and J shed 4 bases, with 21 bases lying between them. The CDR3 nucleotides are TGTGCCAGCAGTTTTAGGAGTGAGCCCGGGACAAGCTATGGCTACACCTTC. It codes for CASSFRSEPGTSYGYTF.

The chain is built from TRBV27 and TRBJ1-2, with a tentative D call TRBD1 (5 bases). This CDR3 has 17 amino acids. Germline CDR1 is MNHEY and CDR2 is SMNVEV (reference sequence). Trimming took off 5 bases at V and 4 bases at J, with 23 bases between the two ends. The CDR3 here is CASSGPRGGENGYGYTF. In nucleotides, the CDR3 is TGTGCCAGCAGTGGGCCAAGGGGAGGGGAAAATGGCTATGGCTACACCTTC.

This chain uses TRBV15 with TRBJ1-4; D possibly corresponds to TRBD1 (6 bases). V dropped 0 bases and J dropped 8 bases, with 13 bases sitting between them. CDR3 size: 15 residues. Germline V CDR1 and CDR2: LNHNV, YYDKDF (reference sequence). The CDR3 sequence: CATSRDSGAGEKLFF. DNA of the CDR3: TGTGCCACCAGCAGAGATTCAGGGGCCGGCGAAAAACTGTTTTTT.

V and J are TRBV19 and TRBJ2-5; the D gene is possibly TRBD1 (7 bases). The V end lost 5 bases, the J end lost 5 bases, and 27 bases lay between the germline ends. The germline V gene encodes CDR1 LNHDA and CDR2 SQIVND (reference sequence). The CDR3 contains 18 residues. CDR3 loop: CASSSRGPGASRGETQYF. CDR3 bases: TGTGCCAGTAGTTCGAGGGGGCCGGGAGCATCACGCGGGGAGACCCAGTACTTC.

The V and J genes are TRBV4-3 and TRBJ2-3; perhaps TRBD2 as D (5 bases). This CDR3 contains 16 residues. Trimming removed 0 bases from V and 3 bases from J, with 13 bases in between. From germline, CDR1 is LGHNA and CDR2 YSLEER. The CDR3 spells CASSQDRGLATDTQYF. CDR3 in DNA: TGCGCCAGCAGCCAAGATCGGGGTCTAGCAACAGATACGCAGTATTTT.

This chain links TRBV15 with TRBJ2-7; D might be TRBD1 (5 bases). Trimming removed 0 bases from V and 5 bases from J, with 8 bases in between. Germline V gene sequence: CDR1 LNHNV, CDR2 YYDKDF (reference sequence). The CDR3 runs 13 residues. CDR3 coding DNA: TGTGCCACCAGCAGAGATTTCAGGGACGAGCAGTACTTC. It specifies CATSRDFRDEQYF.

The chain combines TRBV14 with TRBJ2-1; D possibly corresponds to TRBD2 (7 bases). The CDR3 contains 15 residues. The V gene lost 2 bases and the J gene lost 6 bases, with 14 bases spanning the gap. Looked up from germline, CDR1 is SGHDN and CDR2 is FVKESK. The CDR3 spells CASSQSRGRANEQFF. Written as DNA, the CDR3 is TGTGCCAGCAGCCAAAGTAGGGGGAGGGCCAATGAGCAGTTCTTC. Full variable domain (missing parts from reference TRBV14 and TRBJ2-1): EAGVTQFPSHSVIEKGQTVTLRCDPISGHDNLYWYRRVMGKEIKFLLHFVKESKQDESGMPNNRFLAERTGGTYSTLKVQPAELEDSGVYFCASSQSRGRANEQFFGPGTRLTVL.

The V gene is TRBV30, the J gene TRBJ1-1; D gene ambiguous. The CDR3 consists of 10 residues. The germline gives CDR1 GTSNPN, CDR2 SVGIG (reference sequence). Trimming shortened V by 4 bases and J by 11 bases, and 11 bases separated the two germline ends. This CDR3 reads CAWIQTAAFF. The CDR3 region has the DNA TGTGCCTGGATCCAAACAGCCGCTTTCTTT.

The chain has TRBV29-1 and TRBJ1-1; no firm D call. The length of the CDR3 is 15 residues. CDR1 and CDR2 from the germline V gene are SQVTM and ANQGSEA. V was cut by 0 bases and J by 3 bases, with 14 bases left in between. The CDR3 protein is CSVEEQSGADTEAFF. DNA of the CDR3: TGCAGCGTTGAAGAGCAGTCAGGAGCGGACACTGAAGCTTTCTTT.

The chain joins TRBV11-2 to TRBJ2-1; unclear D gene. Germline CDR1 reads SGHAT; CDR2 reads FQNNGV. The CDR3 totals 14 residues. Trimming shortened V by 3 bases and J by 10 bases, and 16 bases separated the two germline ends. The CDR3 DNA follows: TGTGCCAGCAGCTTGTACCCCTTGCGGCCCGAGCAGTTCTTC. Residues: CASSLYPLRPEQFF.

The J gene is TRBJ2-7, the V gene TRBV30, with D tentatively TRBD2 (6 bases). This CDR3 contains 14 residues. Per germline, CDR1 GTSNPN and CDR2 SVGIG (reference sequence). V lost 0 bases and J 6 bases, leaving 15 bases between the germline ends. Here the CDR3 reads CAWSVLWRVGEQYF. The CDR3 nucleotides read TGTGCCTGGAGTGTTTTGTGGAGGGTGGGCGAGCAGTACTTC.

The V and J genes are TRBV4-1 and TRBJ2-7; 8 bases align to TRBD1. CDR1 and CDR2 from the germline V gene are MGHRA and YSYEKL. Losses at the gene ends were 0 bases for V and 6 bases for J; bases not matched to a gene: 7. CDR3 length: 15 amino acids. CDR3 DNA: TGCGCCAGCAGCCAAGAGTCCAGGGGGCCGGTCGAGCAGTACTTC. Protein sequence: CASSQESRGPVEQYF.

The rearrangement uses TRBV11-2 and TRBJ2-3, with 13 bases identical to TRBD2. Germline CDR1 is SGHAT and CDR2 is FQNNGV. This CDR3 region has 15 residues. With 6 bases clipped from V and 4 bases from J, the junction kept 4 bases outside the gene matches. Written as DNA, the CDR3 is TGTGCCAGCAGAAAACTAGCGGGGGGGGCAGATACGCAGTATTTT. Amino acids: CASRKLAGGADTQYF.

This sequence joins TRBV6-5 and TRBJ2-5, with 7 bases identical to TRBD2. Germline CDR1 MNHEY, CDR2 SVGAGI. With 2 bases clipped from V and 4 bases from J, the junction kept 10 bases outside the gene matches. The CDR3 extends over 16 amino acids. CDR3 protein: CASSYRGEGVSETQYF. DNA of the CDR3: TGTGCCAGCAGTTACCGTGGGGAGGGAGTATCAGAGACCCAGTACTTC.

The chain carries TRBV6-5 and TRBJ2-7, with 7 nucleotides matching TRBD2. The V gene's germline CDR1 is MNHEY and CDR2 SVGAGI. V dropped 2 bases and J dropped 0; count of bases not matched to a gene: 1. CDR3 length: 14 amino acids. In nucleotides, the CDR3 is TGTGCCAGCAGTTACGGGGGGGGCTCCTACGAGCAGTACTTC. Its protein is CASSYGGGSYEQYF.

This rearrangement joins TRBV5-8 to TRBJ1-5; D remains ambiguous. The germline V and J ends were trimmed by 4 bases and 2 bases, with 13 bases remaining between them. The germline V gene has CDR1 SGHTS and CDR2 YDEGEE. The CDR3 length is 15 residues. The CDR3 DNA follows: TGTGCCAGCAGCCCGGAGGGTATTGGCAATCAGCCCCAGCATTTT. Protein sequence: CASSPEGIGNQPQHF.

This clone has a single count. The chain recombines TRBV9 with TRBJ2-2, with TRBD2 identical over 10 bases. The CDR3 spans 16 residues. The V and J ends lost 3 bases and 4 bases, in that order; junction bases with no gene match: 6. The germline CDR1 and CDR2 sequences are SGDLS and YYNGEE. Here the CDR3 reads CASSGASGSFTGELFF. CDR3 DNA: TGTGCCAGCAGCGGCGCTAGCGGGAGTTTCACCGGGGAGCTGTTTTTT.

This chain joins TRBV6-5 and TRBJ1-3; tentative D call: TRBD1 (6 bases). V lost 2 bases to trimming and J lost 3 bases, with 8 bases between them. The CDR3 covers 14 residues. The V gene's germline CDR1 is MNHEY and CDR2 SVGAGI. The CDR3 loop reads CASSYGTNGNTIYF. In DNA form, the CDR3 reads TGTGCCAGCAGTTACGGGACAAATGGAAACACCATATATTTT.

The J gene is TRBJ1-1, the V gene TRBV2; TRBD1 is a possible D gene (5 bases). The germline gives CDR1 SNHLY, CDR2 FYNNEI. The V end lost 5 bases, the J end lost 1 base, and 14 bases lay between the germline ends. The CDR3 loop spans 15 amino acids. For the CDR3, the DNA is TGTGCCAGCAGTAGCCGGGGGGATTCGAACACTGAAGCTTTCTTT. Translation: CASSSRGDSNTEAFF.

The gene calls are TRBV5-1 and TRBJ2-3; 7 positions agree with TRBD1. CDR3 length: 14 amino acids. V shed 0 bases, J shed 6 bases, and the junction held 4 bases outside the gene matches. The germline V gene has CDR1 SGHRS and CDR2 YFSETQ. The CDR3 spells CASSLAPRGDTQYF. The CDR3 DNA sequence: TGCGCCAGCAGCTTGGCCCCCAGGGGGGATACGCAGTATTTT.

The V gene is TRBV7-2, the J gene TRBJ2-1; D might be TRBD2 (5 bases). CDR1 SGHTA and CDR2 FQGNSA come from the germline V gene. V was shortened by 6 bases and J by 10 bases, with 10 bases between the two germline ends. This CDR3 has 11 residues. The CDR3 region is CASRKEREQFF. In DNA form, the CDR3 reads TGTGCCAGCAGGAAAGAGCGGGAGCAGTTCTTC.

CDR3 nucleotide sequence: TGCGCCAGCAGCGTCCAAATGAACACTGAAGCTTTCTTT. Encoded protein: CASSVQMNTEAFF. V is TRBV5-1 and J is TRBJ1-1; D call uncertain. CDR3 length: 13 residues. Between the trimmed V and J ends, which lost 4 bases and 0 bases, there was a span of 7 bases. Per germline, CDR1 SGHRS and CDR2 YFSETQ.

The CDR3, as DNA: TGCAGTGCTAGTTTGAGCAATGAGCAGTTCTTC. Its protein product is CSASLSNEQFF. The J gene is TRBJ2-1, the V gene TRBV20-1; no reliable D call. Germline loops: CDR1 DFQATT, CDR2 SNEGSKA (reference sequence). CDR3 size: 11 residues. V was clipped by 3 bases and J by 6 bases, with 6 bases between them.